This entry features one T cell receptor (beta chain) sequence. This entry belongs to a study of blood T cell repertoires in COVID-19. At the level of the study: The samples span acute and convalescent COVID-19 from the United States, Italy and Spain. Nucleic acid was either cDNA or gDNA, and it came from T cells, B-cell-depleted T cells, or PBMCs.

V lost 1 base and J lost 3; bases outside the gene matches: 4. The CDR3 extends over 16 amino acids. The germline CDR1 and CDR2 sequences are SGHAT and FQDESV (reference sequence). Under the authors' procedure: Amplification of reference gene primers provided the estimated nucleated cell counts. Clones were sequenced by immunoSEQ multiplex PCR, and TCRdb holds only the in-frame ones, with some missing. V and J calls and clone size are given by that table; D and trimming were obtained from the DNA. The table includes some 250,000 clones, 65% to 90% detected once. The gene calls are TRBV11-1 and TRBJ2-2; 8 bases align to TRBD2. The receptor comes from a woman aged 55-69 years with active or convalescent COVID-19. The sequencing input was peripheral blood. The CDR3: CASSLELADDTGELFF. Here the CDR3 DNA reads TGTGCCAGCAGCTTAGAACTAGCGGACGACACCGGGGAGCTGTTTTTT.